The TCR beta chain under discussion was sequenced for a study of cytomegalovirus exposure and HLA in healthy donors (dated by TCRdb to the late 2010s). In the study overall: According to an earlier analysis of a few hundred of the donors, about 170 million T cells yielded 90 million to 130 million unique TCR beta sequences and approximately 300 Gb of sequence data. An early release that covered roughly 600 HLA-typed donors contained approximately 320 gigabases of sequencing data and 85 million to 100 million unique TCR sequences. Of the 300 to 450 genotyped donors, roughly 85% fell in the genetic ancestry cluster associated with self-reported Caucasian donors. The aim of the study was to test whether cataloging public T cell receptors could identify signatures of past pathogen exposure. The T cell repertoires of some 700 subjects were profiled by immunosequencing and related to cytomegalovirus serostatus. A separate validation cohort of over 95 different subjects was used in addition to the approximately 640-subject first cohort. High-throughput TCR immunosequencing, statistical association of individual TCRs with disease status, and machine learning were combined to predict cytomegalovirus infection status. To study patterns of TCR occurrence, a later analysis re-analyzed previously published TCR beta repertoires from around 700 donors and added high-resolution HLA genotyping. The later analysis used no new phenotypic data to find candidate immune exposures, relying instead on TCR beta sequences and their occurrence across donors. In an earlier analysis of 587 of the donors, high-throughput TCR beta sequencing was used to judge whether each TCR beta V gene segment behaved as functional or pseudogenic. Donor age, sex, ethnicity and CMV serostatus were compiled together with the repertoire data. A later genetic analysis took genome-wide SNP genotypes for 398 of the 666 donors and used that subset as a discovery cohort. All discovery cohort repertoires had been generated using a single sequencing platform. Both class I and class II loci were covered by HLA typing, at four-digit resolution. The number of donors typed differed by locus, with about 629-640 for A, B, C, DRB1 and DQB1, over 500 for DQA1, about 610 for DPA1, and about 450 for DPB1. About 5 DR-DQ haplotypes were handled as single units for association and clustering, since linkage in the cohort was strong. Across about 370 genotyped donors of the cohort, an average of 235,054 unique TCR beta nucleotide sequences per donor were sequenced, and approximately 17% of those sequences were non-productive.

Relative to germline, V is missing 1 base and J is missing 9 bases, with 10 bases of the junction outside any gene match. The CDR3 spans 17 residues, from the cysteine through the phenylalanine. Solely the CDR3 DNA is kept, with 51 bases framed from the first base. Reading the germline V gene (reference sequence) gives CDR1 LNHDA and CDR2 SQIVND. There are a few counts of this clone. Its antigen target is currently unknown. It has no much larger one-base neighbor in the sample; base qualities were not kept. Receptors were amplified or captured by the immunoSEQ multiplex PCR assay. A mixture of 60 forward primers for TCR Vbeta segments and 13 reverse primers for TCR Jbeta segments was used in the multiplex PCR. The CDR3 region of rearranged TCR beta genes was amplified from genomic DNA by a multiplex PCR assay. The Illumina HiSeq System was used to sequence the amplified TCR beta libraries as 87-base-pair reads. The authors' analysis ran thus. A later analysis tallied 75 million to 85 million unique TCR beta chains across the 660 or so repertoires, and approximately 9.9 million of those chains were shared by two or more donors. Raw reads were error-corrected and collapsed into unique sequences by a nearest-neighbor algorithm in which closely related sequences were merged to remove PCR and sequencing errors. Alignment of CDR3 sequences to IMGT reference sequences was used to assign V, D and J gene segments. Each retained sequence needed at least a six-nucleotide match to both a V gene segment and a J gene segment. A rearrangement was called productive if the CDR3 had no stop codons and remained in frame with V and J, and every other rearrangement was called non-productive. Following IMGT convention, CDR3 was defined as the stretch from the second conserved V-encoded cysteine up to the conserved J-encoded phenylalanine. The earlier analysis of about 530 of the donors excluded any sequence lacking an unambiguous match to a single V gene segment. An earlier analysis of approximately 590 of the donors classified V segments as functional when productive rearrangements were above 56.7% and as segregating when the standard deviation between donors was above 5%. A statistical classification framework was developed to diagnose cytomegalovirus status using the catalog of TCR beta chain sequences. In a later analysis, TCR nucleotide sequences were compared against IMGT/GENE-DB human TR gene sequences so that V and J genes could be assigned. The TCRdist pipeline was used in a later analysis to assign CDR3 sequences and most-parsimonious VDJ recombination scenarios. In a later analysis, each TCR beta chain was defined by its CDR3 amino acid sequence together with its V-gene family, and reads without a unique V-gene family were excluded. A later analysis removed several hundred highly shared, low-generation-probability nucleotide sequences to deal with suspected cross-contamination and a sequencing artifact. For each public chain, a later analysis derived a clonal expansion index from normalized ranks of inferred template counts within each repertoire. In a later analysis, generation probabilities were computed using a VDJ recombination model fitted to out-of-frame rearrangements, and the results were checked against IGoR. A later analysis scored TCR-TCR, TCR-HLA and TCR-CMV co-occurrence with hypergeometric tests, applying a repertoire-size bias correction to TCR pairs. To estimate false discovery rates, a later analysis permuted the HLA or CMV assignments 20 times. In a later analysis, co-occurring TCRs were grouped with DBSCAN, and TCRdist sequence similarity was added when clustering was performed within HLA-allele-positive subsets. For co-occurrence clustering, repertoires with fewer than 30,000 or more than 120,000 public chains were excluded, along with roughly 5 repertoires with anomalous nucleotide sharing. Here the immuneACCESS table is served through TCRdb, limited to in-frame sequences with V and J called. Missing clones are a known gap in these copies; in checked studies unresolved V genes cover under half, and the rest lacks a known reason. That table gives V, J and clone size, and the DNA gave D and trimming. Here the sample has roughly 100,000 clones; roughly 10% occur a single time. Around 4.9% of the sample is in the top ten clones.

In total, approximately 700 healthy bone marrow donors made up the cohort. All cohort members were sampled while nominally healthy, although unrecorded immune exposures were likely present. The donor was CMV seropositive and belonged to the group of 250 to 300 seropositive cohort members. A peripheral blood sample was collected from each donor, and TCR beta sequencing was performed on peripheral blood mononuclear cells. Genomic DNA was extracted from the blood cell samples with the Qiagen DNeasy Blood Extraction Kit. What the study reported, not specific to this receptor: A further reported finding was that TCR beta sequences accurately predicted the HLA-A and HLA-B alleles for most subjects in the first cohort. In a later analysis, most CMV-associated TCR beta chains were found to appear HLA-restricted, with HLA associations seemingly driven largely by CMV exposure. In a later analysis, several top co-occurrence clusters were reported to appear linked to parvovirus B19, influenza, CMV and Epstein-Barr virus. When HLA alleles, especially DR and DQ, strongly co-occurred, TCR associations were difficult to assign to individual alleles. In a later analysis, HLA-associated TCR beta chains showed more clonal expansion and lower generation probabilities than non-associated chains that were equally common. Across donors, most TCR sequences were observed very rarely, whereas some public TCRs were present in many individuals. Some IMGT-functional V segments, including TRBV6-2 and TRBV6-3, could not be told apart with the 87-base-pair reads, so those segments were excluded. The classifier was reported to diagnose cytomegalovirus status with high specificity and sensitivity in both the original and validation cohorts. Seventeen rarely observed V segments, including chromosome 9 orphons, were excluded from the earlier analysis of several hundred of the donors because counts were too low. Compared with the approximately 670-donor mean, donors in an Asian-associated ancestry cluster had fewer N-insertions in productive TCRs, according to a later genetic analysis. In a later analysis, TCR association rates were found to vary across HLA loci, with the most associated TCRs seen for DRB1 alleles and the fewest for HLA-C alleles. Broadly in line with IMGT annotations, most TCR beta V segments showed up in productive rearrangements about 87% or about 30% of the time in an earlier analysis of 587 of the donors. A later analysis associated roughly 17,000 TCR beta sequences with specific HLA alleles at a false discovery rate of 0.05. A total of 150 to 200 TCR beta chains were listed by the study as associated with cytomegalovirus. A cluster of highly shared sequence variants was judged likely to represent a technical artifact of the sequencing pipeline. Roughly uniform sequencing depth across donors was assumed in presence/absence analyses, although this assumption may not hold. HLA typing was unavailable for some donors at each locus, so association tests used only the typed subset. Immune exposure information for the cohort was limited to CMV serostatus. In this cohort, only TCR beta chains were sequenced, and detectable features were limited by the absence of alpha or paired-chain data. In vitro tests confirmed that three of the cytomegalovirus-associated TCR beta chains recognize cytomegalovirus antigens. An association between a missense DCLRE1C variant and V-gene and J-gene trimming of TCR beta chains was found in a later genetic analysis and replicated in an independent cohort. Correlated functional status among segregating V segments might reflect linkage disequilibrium, but an unknown experimental factor could not be ruled out. According to the authors, the approach could potentially be generalized to other disease states and immunological phenotypes.

Sequenced: PBMCs. The chain is assembled from TRBV19 and TRBJ1-5; 12 central nucleotides agree with TRBD1. The receptor comes from a man aged 50-60 years in good health and CMV-seropositive. CDR3 region: CASSIGQGTGGPLPQHF. The nucleotide sequence is given as TGTGCCAGTAGTATAGGGCAAGGGACAGGGGGCCCTCTGCCCCAGCATTTT.